This T cell receptor (beta chain) was sequenced in a study of T cell responses to AZD1222 COVID-19 vaccine. Study-wide findings and caveats: Two AZD1222 doses significantly raised spike-specific TCR breadth and depth over controls. White British donors predominated, females outnumbered males, and clonal diversity was possibly underestimated.

Trimming left V 4 bases short and J 9 bases short, with 22 bases between. This CDR3 has 16 residues. CDR1 and CDR2 from the germline V gene are MGHRA and YSYEKL. Libraries were prepared by immunoSEQ multiplex PCR; TCRdb keeps only in-frame clonotypes and omits some of them. The sample lists tens of thousands of clones; under 95% were seen once. Concerning this clone itself: Its antigen is unknown.

The receptor's source is an adult who received the AZD1222 COVID-19 vaccine. The specimen was peripheral blood, collected 28 days after the second AZD1222 dose. The chain joins TRBV4-1 to TRBJ1-5; D gene ambiguous. CDR3 bases: TGCGCCAGCAGCCGAACTTCCGGGGTCGCCAAGGGGCCCCAGCATTTT. Protein sequence: CASSRTSGVAKGPQHF.